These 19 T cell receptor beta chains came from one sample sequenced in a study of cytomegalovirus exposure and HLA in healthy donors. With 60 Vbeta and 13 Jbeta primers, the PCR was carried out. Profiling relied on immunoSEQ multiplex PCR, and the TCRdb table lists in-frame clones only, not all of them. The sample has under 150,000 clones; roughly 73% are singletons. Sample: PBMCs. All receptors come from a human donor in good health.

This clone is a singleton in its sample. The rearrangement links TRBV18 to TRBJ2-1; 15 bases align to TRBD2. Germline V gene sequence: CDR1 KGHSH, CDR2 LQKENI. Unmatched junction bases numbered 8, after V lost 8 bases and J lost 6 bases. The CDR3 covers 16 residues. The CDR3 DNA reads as TGTGCCAGCGGGACTAGCGGGAGGCCCATTACCAATGAGCAGTTCTTC. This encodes CASGTSGRPITNEQFF.

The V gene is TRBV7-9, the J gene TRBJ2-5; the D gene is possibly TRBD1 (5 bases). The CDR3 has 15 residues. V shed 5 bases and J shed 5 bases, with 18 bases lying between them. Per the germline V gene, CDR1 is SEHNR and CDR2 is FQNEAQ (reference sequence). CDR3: CASSKGDYSMETQYF. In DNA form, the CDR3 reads TGTGCCAGCAGCAAAGGGGATTACTCAATGGAGACCCAGTACTTC.

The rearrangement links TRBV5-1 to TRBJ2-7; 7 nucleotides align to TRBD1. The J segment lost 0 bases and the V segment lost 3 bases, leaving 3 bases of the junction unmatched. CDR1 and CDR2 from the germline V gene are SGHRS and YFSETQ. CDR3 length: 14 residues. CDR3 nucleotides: TGCGCCAGCAGCTCGGGACAGAGCTCCTACGAGCAGTACTTC. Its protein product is CASSSGQSSYEQYF. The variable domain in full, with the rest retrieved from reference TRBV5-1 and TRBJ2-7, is KAGVTQTPRYLIKTRGQQVTLSCSPISGHRSVSWYQQTPGQGLQFLFEYFSETQRNKGNFPGRFSGRQFSNSRSEMNVSTLELGDSALYLCASSSGQSSYEQYFGPGTRLTVT.

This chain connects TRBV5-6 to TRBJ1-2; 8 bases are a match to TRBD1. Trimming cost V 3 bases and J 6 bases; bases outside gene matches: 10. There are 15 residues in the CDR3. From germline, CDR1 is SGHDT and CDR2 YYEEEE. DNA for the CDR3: TGTGCCAGCAGCTCCCCAGGACAGGGCGATCATGGCTACACCTTC. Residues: CASSSPGQGDHGYTF.

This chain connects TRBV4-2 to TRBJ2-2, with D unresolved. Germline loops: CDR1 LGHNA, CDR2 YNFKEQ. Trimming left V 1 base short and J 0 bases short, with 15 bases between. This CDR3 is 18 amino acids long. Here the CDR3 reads CASSQVIGSVTNTGELFF. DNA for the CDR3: TGTGCCAGCAGCCAAGTTATTGGCAGCGTAACGAACACCGGGGAGCTGTTTTTT.

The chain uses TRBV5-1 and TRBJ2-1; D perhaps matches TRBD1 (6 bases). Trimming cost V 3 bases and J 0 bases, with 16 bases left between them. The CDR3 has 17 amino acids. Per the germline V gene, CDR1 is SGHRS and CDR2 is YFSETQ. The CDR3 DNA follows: TGCGCCAGCAGCTCCCTGGGGGCGGAGAGCTCCTACAATGAGCAGTTCTTC. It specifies CASSSLGAESSYNEQFF.

CDR3 sequence reads: CASSTGLAQSSYEQYF. CDR3 nucleotides: TGCGCCAGCAGCACGGGACTAGCGCAAAGCTCCTACGAGCAGTACTTC. This chain joins TRBV5-1 and TRBJ2-7; 10 bases match TRBD2. J was trimmed by 0 bases and V by 4 bases; bases with no gene match: 7. The CDR3 runs to 16 residues. The germline CDR1 and CDR2 sequences are SGHRS and YFSETQ.

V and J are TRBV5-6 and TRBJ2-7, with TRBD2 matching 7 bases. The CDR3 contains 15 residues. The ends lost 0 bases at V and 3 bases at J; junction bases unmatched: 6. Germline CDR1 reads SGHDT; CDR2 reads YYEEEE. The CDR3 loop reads CASSLAGGEGYEQYF. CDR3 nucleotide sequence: TGTGCCAGCAGCTTGGCCGGAGGGGAGGGCTACGAGCAGTACTTC.

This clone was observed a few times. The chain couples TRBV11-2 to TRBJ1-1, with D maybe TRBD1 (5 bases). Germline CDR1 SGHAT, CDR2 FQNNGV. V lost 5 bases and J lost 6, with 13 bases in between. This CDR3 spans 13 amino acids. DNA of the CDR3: TGTGCCAGCAGCCTCCCAGGGCGCGCTGAAGCTTTCTTT. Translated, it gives CASSLPGRAEAFF.

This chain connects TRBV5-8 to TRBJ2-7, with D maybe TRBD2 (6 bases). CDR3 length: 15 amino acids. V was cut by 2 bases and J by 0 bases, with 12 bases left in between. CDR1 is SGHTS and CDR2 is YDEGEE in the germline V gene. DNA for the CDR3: TGTGCCAGCAGCTTCGCGGGATTCCCCTCCTACGAGCAGTACTTC. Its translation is CASSFAGFPSYEQYF.

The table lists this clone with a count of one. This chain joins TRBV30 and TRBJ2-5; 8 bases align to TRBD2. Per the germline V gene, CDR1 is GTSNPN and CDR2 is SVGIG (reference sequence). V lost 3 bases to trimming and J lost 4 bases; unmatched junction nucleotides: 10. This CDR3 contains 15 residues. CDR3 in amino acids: CAWRGREGWGETQYF. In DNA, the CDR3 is TGTGCCTGGAGGGGTCGGGAGGGGTGGGGAGAGACCCAGTACTTC. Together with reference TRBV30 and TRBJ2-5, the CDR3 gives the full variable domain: SQTIHQWPATLVQPVGSPLSLECTVEGTSNPNLYWYRQAAGRGLQLLFYSVGIGQISSEVPQNLSASRPQDRQFILSSKKLLLSDSGFYLCAWRGREGWGETQYFGPGTRLLVL.

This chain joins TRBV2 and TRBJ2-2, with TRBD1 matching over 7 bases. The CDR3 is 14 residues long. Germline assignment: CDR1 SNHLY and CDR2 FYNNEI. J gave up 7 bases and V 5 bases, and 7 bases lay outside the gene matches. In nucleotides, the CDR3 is TGTGCCAGCAGTTACGGGACAGCCTTCGGGGAGCTGTTTTTT. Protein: CASSYGTAFGELFF.

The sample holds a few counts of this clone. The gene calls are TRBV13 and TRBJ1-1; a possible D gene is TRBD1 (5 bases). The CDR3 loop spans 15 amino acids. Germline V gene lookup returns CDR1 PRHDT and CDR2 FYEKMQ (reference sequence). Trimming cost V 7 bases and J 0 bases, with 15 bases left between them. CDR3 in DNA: TGTGCCAGCACATCAACACAGGTAATGAACACTGAAGCTTTCTTT. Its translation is CASTSTQVMNTEAFF.

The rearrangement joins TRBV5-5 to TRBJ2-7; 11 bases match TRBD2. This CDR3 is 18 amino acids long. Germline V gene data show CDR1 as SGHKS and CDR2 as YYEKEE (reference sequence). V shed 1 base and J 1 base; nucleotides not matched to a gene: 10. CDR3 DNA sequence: TGTGCCAGCAGCTTGAGGATACTAGCGGGAGTAAAATCCTACGAGCAGTACTTC. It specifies CASSLRILAGVKSYEQYF. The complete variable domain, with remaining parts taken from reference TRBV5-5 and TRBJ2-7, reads DAGVTQSPTHLIKTRGQQVTLRCSPISGHKSVSWYQQVLGQGPQFIFQYYEKEERGRGNFPDRFSARQFPNYSSELNVNALLLGDSALYLCASSLRILAGVKSYEQYFGPGTRLTVT.

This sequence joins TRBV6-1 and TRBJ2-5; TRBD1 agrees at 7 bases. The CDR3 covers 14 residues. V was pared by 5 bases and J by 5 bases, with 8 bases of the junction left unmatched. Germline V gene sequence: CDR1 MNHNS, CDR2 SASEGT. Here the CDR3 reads CASSLTGSGETQYF. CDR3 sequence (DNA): TGTGCCAGCAGTTTGACAGGGAGCGGCGAGACCCAGTACTTC.

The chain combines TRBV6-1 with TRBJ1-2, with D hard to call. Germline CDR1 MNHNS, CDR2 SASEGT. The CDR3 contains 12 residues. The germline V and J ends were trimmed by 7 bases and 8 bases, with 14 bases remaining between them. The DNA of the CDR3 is TGTGCCAGCAAGGCCGGGTTAGGAGGCTACACCTTC. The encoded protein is CASKAGLGGYTF.

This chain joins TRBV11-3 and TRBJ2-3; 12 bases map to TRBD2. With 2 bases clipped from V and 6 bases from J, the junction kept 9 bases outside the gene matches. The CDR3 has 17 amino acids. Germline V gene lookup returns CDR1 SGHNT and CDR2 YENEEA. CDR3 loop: CASSLRSSGGAADTQYF. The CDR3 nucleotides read TGTGCCAGCAGCTTAAGGTCTAGCGGGGGGGCAGCGGATACGCAGTATTTT.

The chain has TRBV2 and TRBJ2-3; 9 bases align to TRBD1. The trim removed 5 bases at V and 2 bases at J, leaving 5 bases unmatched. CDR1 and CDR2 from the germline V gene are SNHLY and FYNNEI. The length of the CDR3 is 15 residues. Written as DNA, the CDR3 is TGTGCCAGCAGTTTCGGGACAGGGAACACAGATACGCAGTATTTT. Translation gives CASSFGTGNTDTQYF.

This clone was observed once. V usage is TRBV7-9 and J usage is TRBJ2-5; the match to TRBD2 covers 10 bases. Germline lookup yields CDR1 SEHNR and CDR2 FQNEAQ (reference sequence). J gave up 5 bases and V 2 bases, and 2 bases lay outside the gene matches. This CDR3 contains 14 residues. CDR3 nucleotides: TGTGCCAGCAGCTTAACTAGCGGGGTTGAGACCCAGTACTTC. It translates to CASSLTSGVETQYF.